This is a list of T cell receptor beta chains from one sample in a study of graft-versus-host responses after intestinal transplantation. Profiling relied on immunoSEQ multiplex PCR, and the TCRdb table lists in-frame clones only, not all of them. The sample includes about 14,000 clones, approximately 40% of them seen just once. The sample here was alloreactive CD8+ T cells from a mixed lymphocyte reaction culture, taken before intestinal transplant. All receptors derive from a human patient who received an intestinal transplant. Both conserved end residues are part of each CDR3. D genes are given only for firm matches. The listing skips clone size in some rows; elsewhere it reads once, few, many or a size class.

v_gene	d_gene	j_gene	abundance	CDR3aa	CDR3nt
TRBV5-4	NA	TRBJ2-7	NA	CASSLLSLEQYF	TGTGCCAGCAGCTTGCTGTCTCTCGAGCAGTACTTC
TRBV19	TRBD2	TRBJ2-2	medium-sized	CASSFLREGTGELFF	TGTGCCAGTAGTTTCCTTAGGGAGGGCACCGGGGAGCTGTTTTTT
TRBV7-2	NA	TRBJ2-1	NA	CASSLAGSLEQFF	TGTGCCAGCAGCTTAGCGGGGAGCCTTGAGCAGTTCTTC
TRBV2	NA	TRBJ2-6	NA	CASSPTLTLAGANVLTF	TGTGCCAGCAGTCCGACTCTGACCCTCGCTGGGGCCAACGTCCTGACTTTC
TRBV11-3	NA	TRBJ2-1	NA	CASSLSPNNEQFF	TGTGCCAGCAGCTTAAGCCCTAACAATGAGCAGTTCTTC
TRBV7-9	NA	TRBJ1-1	NA	CASSVLPRASEAFF	TGTGCCAGCAGTGTTCTTCCGAGGGCCTCGGAAGCTTTCTTT
TRBV27	TRBD1	TRBJ2-1	NA	CASSSGGRNEQFF	TGTGCCAGCAGTTCAGGGGGTAGGAATGAGCAGTTCTTC
TRBV7-6	TRBD2	TRBJ2-7	NA	CASSLGGDSYEQYF	TGTGCCAGCAGCCTCGGGGGGGACTCCTACGAGCAGTACTTC
TRBV30	NA	TRBJ2-6	few	CAWTLGAGANVLTF	TGTGCCTGGACATTAGGAGCCGGGGCCAACGTCCTGACTTTC
TRBV5-1	NA	TRBJ2-1	NA	CASSLGGAPEQFF	TGCGCCAGCAGCTTGGGGGGGGCACCCGAGCAGTTCTTC
TRBV7-2	NA	TRBJ2-1	NA	CASSLYSSEQFF	TGTGCCAGCAGCCTTTACAGTTCTGAGCAGTTCTTC
TRBV5-5	NA	TRBJ1-5	few	CASSLDGSNQPQHF	TGTGCCAGCAGCTTGGACGGTAGCAATCAGCCCCAGCATTTT
TRBV5-6	NA	TRBJ2-5	NA	CASSLNRPGTQYF	TGTGCCAGCAGCTTGAACAGACCGGGGACCCAGTACTTC
TRBV2	NA	TRBJ2-5	few	CASKRRTDLLETQYF	TGTGCCAGCAAGCGCCGGACTGACCTTCTTGAGACCCAGTACTTC
TRBV10-3	NA	TRBJ1-1	medium-sized	CAISRTVEGTEAFF	TGTGCCATCAGTAGGACAGTGGAAGGGACTGAAGCTTTCTTT
TRBV6-5	NA	TRBJ1-1	NA	CASSYGGSEAFF	TGTGCCAGCAGTTACGGGGGGTCTGAAGCTTTCTTT
TRBV6-5	NA	TRBJ2-1	few	CASSEGLFNEQFF	TGTGCCAGCAGTGAAGGACTATTCAATGAGCAGTTCTTC
TRBV5-4	NA	TRBJ1-2	once	CASSFDWGDYTF	TGTGCCAGCAGCTTCGACTGGGGTGACTACACCTTC
TRBV5-1	NA	TRBJ2-1	NA	CASSLVPGGPYNEQFF	TGCGCCAGCAGCTTGGTACCCGGGGGACCCTACAATGAGCAGTTCTTC
TRBV11-3	NA	TRBJ2-7	NA	CASSPMRDLSYEQYF	TGTGCCAGCAGCCCAATGCGGGACCTTTCCTACGAGCAGTACTTC
TRBV13	TRBD1	TRBJ1-1	few	CATKQGVDTEAFF	TGTGCCACCAAACAGGGGGTGGACACTGAAGCTTTCTTT
TRBV9	NA	TRBJ1-2	NA	CASSVGGAQNYGYTF	TGTGCCAGCAGCGTAGGGGGGGCGCAGAACTATGGCTACACCTTC
TRBV16	NA	TRBJ2-6	NA	CASSSKVVVQSRANVLTF	TGTGCCAGCAGCTCAAAGGTGGTCGTACAAAGTCGGGCCAACGTCCTGACTTTC
TRBV19	NA	TRBJ1-5	medium-sized	CASSWGGRGNQPQHF	TGTGCCAGTAGTTGGGGTGGTAGGGGCAATCAGCCCCAGCATTTT
TRBV29-1	NA	TRBJ2-1	few	CSAEGQGSYNEQFF	TGCAGCGCCGAGGGGCAGGGCAGCTACAATGAGCAGTTCTTC
TRBV7-9	TRBD1	TRBJ1-1	NA	CASSLTDRQAFF	TGTGCCAGCAGCCTGACGGACAGGCAAGCTTTCTTT
TRBV6-6	NA	TRBJ1-2	few	CASSPQDRSSPDGYTF	TGTGCCAGCAGTCCCCAGGACAGATCTTCCCCGGATGGCTACACCTTC
TRBV29-1	NA	TRBJ2-1	NA	CSVEGSETSSYNEQFF	TGCAGCGTTGAAGGATCGGAGACTAGCTCCTACAATGAGCAGTTCTTC
TRBV6-5	NA	TRBJ1-6	NA	CASSFGELSPLHF	TGTGCCAGCAGTTTCGGGGAACTATCACCCCTCCACTTT
TRBV5-1	NA	TRBJ2-7	NA	CASMQGSEQYF	TGCGCCAGCATGCAGGGGAGCGAGCAGTACTTC
TRBV4-1	TRBD2	TRBJ2-7	few	CASSQDRTSPYEQYF	TGCGCCAGCAGCCAAGACAGGACTAGCCCCTACGAGCAGTACTTC
TRBV9	TRBD1	TRBJ1-2	few	CASSVLTGQGGGYTF	TGTGCCAGCAGCGTATTAACGGGACAGGGTGGCGGCTACACCTTC
TRBV6-4	NA	TRBJ1-6	few	CASSDGISYNSPLHF	TGTGCCAGCAGTGACGGAATAAGCTATAATTCACCCCTCCACTTT
TRBV18	NA	TRBJ1-1	medium-sized	CASSDGLTEAFF	TGTGCCAGCTCTGACGGGTTGACTGAAGCTTTCTTT
TRBV19	TRBD1	TRBJ1-6	NA	CASSIPDQQGTPLHF	TGTGCCAGTAGTATTCCCGACCAACAGGGGACACCCCTCCACTTT
TRBV4-1	NA	TRBJ1-3	NA	CASSQHVYGGAGNTIYF	TGCGCCAGCAGCCAACATGTATATGGGGGGGCTGGAAACACCATATATTTT
TRBV4-1	TRBD2	TRBJ2-7	NA	CASSHGTTSYEQYF	TGCGCCAGCAGCCATGGGACTACCTCCTACGAGCAGTACTTC